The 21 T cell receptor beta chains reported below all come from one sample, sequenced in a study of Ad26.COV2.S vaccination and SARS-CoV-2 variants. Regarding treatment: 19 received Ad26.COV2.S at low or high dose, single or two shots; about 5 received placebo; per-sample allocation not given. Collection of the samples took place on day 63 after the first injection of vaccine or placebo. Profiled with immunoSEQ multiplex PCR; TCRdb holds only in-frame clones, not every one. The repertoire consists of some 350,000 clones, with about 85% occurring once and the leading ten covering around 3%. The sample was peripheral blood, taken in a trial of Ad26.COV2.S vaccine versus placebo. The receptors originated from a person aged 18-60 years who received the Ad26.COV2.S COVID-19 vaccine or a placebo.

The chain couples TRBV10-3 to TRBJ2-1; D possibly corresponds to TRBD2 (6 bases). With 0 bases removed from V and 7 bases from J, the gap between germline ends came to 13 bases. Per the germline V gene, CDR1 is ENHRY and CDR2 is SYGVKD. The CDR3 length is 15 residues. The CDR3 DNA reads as TGTGCCATCAGTGAGTCGCTGGGGGGACCTAATGAGCAGTTCTTC. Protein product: CAISESLGGPNEQFF.

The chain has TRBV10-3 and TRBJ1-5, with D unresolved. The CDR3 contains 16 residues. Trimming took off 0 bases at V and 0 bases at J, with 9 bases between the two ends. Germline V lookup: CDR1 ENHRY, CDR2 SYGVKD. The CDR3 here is CAISESNADSNQPQHF. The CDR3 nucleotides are TGTGCCATCAGTGAGTCGAACGCAGATAGCAATCAGCCCCAGCATTTT.

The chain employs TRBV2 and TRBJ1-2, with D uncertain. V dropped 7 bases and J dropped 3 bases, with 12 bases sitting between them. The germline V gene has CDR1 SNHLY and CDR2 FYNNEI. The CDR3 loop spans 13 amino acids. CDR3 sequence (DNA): TGTGCCAGCACCGCCCCGGAACACTATGGCTACACCTTC. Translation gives CASTAPEHYGYTF. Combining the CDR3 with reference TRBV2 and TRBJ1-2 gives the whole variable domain EPEVTQTPSHQVTQMGQEVILRCVPISNHLYFYWYRQILGQKVEFLVSFYNNEISEKSEIFDDQFSVERPDGSNFTLKIRSTKLEDSAMYFCASTAPEHYGYTFGSGTRLTVV.

CDR3 region: CASSLFGEEGTSGKLFF. CDR3 nucleotide sequence: TGCGCCAGCAGCTTGTTCGGGGAAGAGGGGACCTCAGGAAAACTGTTTTTT. The chain is built from TRBV5-1 and TRBJ1-4; D may be TRBD1 (5 bases). The V end was cut by 1 base, the J end by 10 bases, with 23 bases between. The germline V gene has CDR1 SGHRS and CDR2 YFSETQ. The CDR3 loop spans 17 amino acids.

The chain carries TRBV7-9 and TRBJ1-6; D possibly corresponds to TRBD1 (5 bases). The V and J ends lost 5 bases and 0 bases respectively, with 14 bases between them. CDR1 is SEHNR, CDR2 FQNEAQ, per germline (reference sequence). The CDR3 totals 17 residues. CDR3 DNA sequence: TGTGCCAGCAGCCCCGGGGGGTCGAGCTCCTATAATTCACCCCTCCACTTT. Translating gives CASSPGGSSSYNSPLHF.

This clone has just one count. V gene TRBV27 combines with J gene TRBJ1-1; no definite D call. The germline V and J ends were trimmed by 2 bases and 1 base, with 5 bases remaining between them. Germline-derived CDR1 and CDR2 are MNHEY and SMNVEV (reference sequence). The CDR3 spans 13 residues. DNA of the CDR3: TGTGCCAGCAGTTTAATGAGGAACACTGAAGCTTTCTTT. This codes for CASSLMRNTEAFF.

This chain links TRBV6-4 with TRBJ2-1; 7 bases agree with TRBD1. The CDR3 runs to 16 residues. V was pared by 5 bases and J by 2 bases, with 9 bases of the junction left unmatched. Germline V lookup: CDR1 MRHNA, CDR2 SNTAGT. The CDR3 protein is CASSYQGDSPYNEQFF. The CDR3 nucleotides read TGTGCCAGCAGTTATCAAGGGGACAGTCCCTACAATGAGCAGTTCTTC.

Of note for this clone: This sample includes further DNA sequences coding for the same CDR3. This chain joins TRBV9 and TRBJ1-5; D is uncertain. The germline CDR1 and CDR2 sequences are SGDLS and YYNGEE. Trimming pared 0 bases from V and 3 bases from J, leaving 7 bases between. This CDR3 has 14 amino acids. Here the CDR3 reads CASSVGGVNQPQHF. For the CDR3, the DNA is TGTGCCAGCAGCGTAGGAGGAGTCAATCAGCCCCAGCATTTT.

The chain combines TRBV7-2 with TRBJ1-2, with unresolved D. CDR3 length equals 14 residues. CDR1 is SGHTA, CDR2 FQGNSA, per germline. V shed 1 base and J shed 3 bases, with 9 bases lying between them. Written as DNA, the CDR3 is TGTGCCAGCAGCTTAGGATACCAGGACTATGGCTACACCTTC. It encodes CASSLGYQDYGYTF. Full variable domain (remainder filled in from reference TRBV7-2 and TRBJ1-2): GAGVSQSPSNKVTEKGKDVELRCDPISGHTALYWYRQSLGQGLEFLIYFQGNSAPDKSGLPSDRFSAERTGGSVSTLTIQRTQQEDSAVYLCASSLGYQDYGYTFGSGTRLTVV.

CDR3 residues: CASWTQGAGGYTF. The CDR3 DNA is TGTGCCAGCTGGACACAGGGGGCAGGTGGCTACACCTTC. The chain uses TRBV5-8 and TRBJ1-2; TRBD1 aligns across 9 bases. V trimming: 7 bases; J trimming: 7 bases; junction bases outside the gene matches: 8. This CDR3 has 13 amino acids. CDR1 and CDR2 from the germline V gene are SGHTS and YDEGEE. The full variable domain, its missing parts supplied by reference TRBV5-8 and TRBJ1-2, is EAGVTQSPTHLIKTRGQQATLRCSPISGHTSVYWYQQALGLGLQFLLWYDEGEERNRGNFPPRFSGRQFPNYSSELNVNALELEDSALYLCASWTQGAGGYTFGSGTRLTVV.

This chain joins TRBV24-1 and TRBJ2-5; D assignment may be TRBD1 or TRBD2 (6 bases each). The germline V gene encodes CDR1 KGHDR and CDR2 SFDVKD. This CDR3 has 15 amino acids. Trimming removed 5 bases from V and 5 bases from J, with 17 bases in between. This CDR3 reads CATSAGDTSGETQYF. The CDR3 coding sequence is TGTGCCACCAGTGCGGGGGACACTTCAGGGGAGACCCAGTACTTC.

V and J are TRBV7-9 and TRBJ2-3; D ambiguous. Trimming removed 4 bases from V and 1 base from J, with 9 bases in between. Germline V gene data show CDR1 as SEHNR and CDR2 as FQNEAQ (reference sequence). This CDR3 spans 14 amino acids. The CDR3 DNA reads TGTGCCAGCAGCTCCACGACACGCACAGATACGCAGTATTTT. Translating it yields CASSSTTRTDTQYF.

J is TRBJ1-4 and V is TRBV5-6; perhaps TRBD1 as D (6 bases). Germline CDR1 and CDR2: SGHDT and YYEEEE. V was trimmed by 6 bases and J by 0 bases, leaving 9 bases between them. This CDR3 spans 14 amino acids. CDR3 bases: TGTGCCAGCACCAGGGGAACAACTAATGAAAAACTGTTTTTT. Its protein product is CASTRGTTNEKLFF. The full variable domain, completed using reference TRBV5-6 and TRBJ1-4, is DAGVTQSPTHLIKTRGQQVTLRCSPKSGHDTVSWYQQALGQGPQFIFQYYEEEERQRGNFPDRFSGHQFPNYSSELNVNALLLGDSALYLCASTRGTTNEKLFFGSGTQLSVL.

The chain's CDR3 is CASSFQGSTEAFF. In DNA, the CDR3 is TGTGCCAGCAGTTTTCAGGGTTCCACTGAAGCTTTCTTT. The rearrangement uses TRBV11-2 and TRBJ1-1, with TRBD1 as a possible D gene (5 bases). V lost 6 bases, J lost 4 bases, and 12 bases lay in between. This CDR3 has 13 residues. Per the germline V gene, CDR1 is SGHAT and CDR2 is FQNNGV.

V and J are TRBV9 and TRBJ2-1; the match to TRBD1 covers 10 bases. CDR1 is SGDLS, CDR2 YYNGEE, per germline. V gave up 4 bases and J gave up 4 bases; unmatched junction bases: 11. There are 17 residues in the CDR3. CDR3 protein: CASSFSPGTGVYNEQFF. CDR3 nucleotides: TGTGCCAGCAGCTTCTCCCCGGGGACAGGGGTATACAATGAGCAGTTCTTC.

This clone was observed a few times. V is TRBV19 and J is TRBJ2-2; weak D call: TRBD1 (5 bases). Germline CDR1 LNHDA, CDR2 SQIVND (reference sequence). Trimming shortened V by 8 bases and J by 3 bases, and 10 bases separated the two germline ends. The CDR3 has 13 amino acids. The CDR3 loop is CASADRYTGELFF. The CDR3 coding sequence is TGTGCCAGTGCTGACAGATACACCGGGGAGCTGTTTTTT.

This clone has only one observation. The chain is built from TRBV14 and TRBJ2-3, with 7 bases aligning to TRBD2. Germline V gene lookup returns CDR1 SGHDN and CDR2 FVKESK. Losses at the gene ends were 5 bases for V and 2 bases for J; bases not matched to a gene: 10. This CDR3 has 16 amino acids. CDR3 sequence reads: CASSTGQRGYTDTQYF. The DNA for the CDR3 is TGTGCCAGCAGCACCGGGCAGCGGGGTTACACAGATACGCAGTATTTT.

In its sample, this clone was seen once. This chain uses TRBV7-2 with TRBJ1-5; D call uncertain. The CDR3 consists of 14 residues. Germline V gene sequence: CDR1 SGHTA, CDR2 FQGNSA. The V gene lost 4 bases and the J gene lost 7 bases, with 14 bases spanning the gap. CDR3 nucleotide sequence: TGTGCCAGCAGCTCTGTAGGGAGGGAGCAGCCCCAGCATTTT. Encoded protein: CASSSVGREQPQHF.

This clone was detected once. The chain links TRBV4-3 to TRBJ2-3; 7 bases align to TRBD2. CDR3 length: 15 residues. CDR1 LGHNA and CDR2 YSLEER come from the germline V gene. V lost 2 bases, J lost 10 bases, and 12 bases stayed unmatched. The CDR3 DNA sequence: TGCGCCAGCAGCCAAAGCGGGGAGGGGTGGGAGGCGCAGTATTTT. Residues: CASSQSGEGWEAQYF.

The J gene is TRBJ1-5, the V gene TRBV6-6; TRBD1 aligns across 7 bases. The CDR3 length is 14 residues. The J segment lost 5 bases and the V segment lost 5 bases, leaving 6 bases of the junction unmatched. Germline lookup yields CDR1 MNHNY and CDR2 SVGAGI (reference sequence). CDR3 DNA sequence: TGTGCCAGCAGTAGGGACAGTTTATATCAGCCCCAGCATTTT. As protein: CASSRDSLYQPQHF.

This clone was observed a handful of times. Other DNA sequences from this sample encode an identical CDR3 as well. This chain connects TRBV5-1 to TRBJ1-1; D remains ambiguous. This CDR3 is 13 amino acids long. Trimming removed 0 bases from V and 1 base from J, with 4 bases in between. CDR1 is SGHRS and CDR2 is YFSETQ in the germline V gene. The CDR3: CASSLGTNTEAFF. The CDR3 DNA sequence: TGCGCCAGCAGCTTGGGTACGAACACTGAAGCTTTCTTT.